The present entry profiles one T cell receptor (beta chain) with its context. Cervical HPV DNA detected by MY09/MY11 PCR, typed by dot-blot. This sample was included in a study of T cells in women clearing cervical HPV infection. Turning to the study itself: Controls gave blood once infection was undetectable; cases at lesion identification.

Repertoires were generated with immunoSEQ multiplex PCR, while TCRdb's copy carries only in-frame clones and drops some. Its clone listing holds about 39,000 clones. The sequence was collected from a woman between 18 and 70 years old with a cervical HPV16 infection that either progressed to CIN3+ or cleared (not recorded which). The source material was blood buffy coat.

Incomplete CDR3 DNA: TGTGCCAGCAGCCACCCACTAGCGGAATACGAG. As protein: CASSHPLAEYE. The CDR3 in full is CASSHPLAEYEQYF. The genes are TRBV5-6 and TRBJ2-7; TRBD2 agrees at 8 bases. The CDR3 extends 3 residues past the end of the read, so its final part is completed from the germline J gene. V was clipped by 4 bases and J by 4 bases; unmatched bases: 7. The CDR3 is 14 amino acids. Germline lookup yields CDR1 SGHDT and CDR2 YYEEEE.